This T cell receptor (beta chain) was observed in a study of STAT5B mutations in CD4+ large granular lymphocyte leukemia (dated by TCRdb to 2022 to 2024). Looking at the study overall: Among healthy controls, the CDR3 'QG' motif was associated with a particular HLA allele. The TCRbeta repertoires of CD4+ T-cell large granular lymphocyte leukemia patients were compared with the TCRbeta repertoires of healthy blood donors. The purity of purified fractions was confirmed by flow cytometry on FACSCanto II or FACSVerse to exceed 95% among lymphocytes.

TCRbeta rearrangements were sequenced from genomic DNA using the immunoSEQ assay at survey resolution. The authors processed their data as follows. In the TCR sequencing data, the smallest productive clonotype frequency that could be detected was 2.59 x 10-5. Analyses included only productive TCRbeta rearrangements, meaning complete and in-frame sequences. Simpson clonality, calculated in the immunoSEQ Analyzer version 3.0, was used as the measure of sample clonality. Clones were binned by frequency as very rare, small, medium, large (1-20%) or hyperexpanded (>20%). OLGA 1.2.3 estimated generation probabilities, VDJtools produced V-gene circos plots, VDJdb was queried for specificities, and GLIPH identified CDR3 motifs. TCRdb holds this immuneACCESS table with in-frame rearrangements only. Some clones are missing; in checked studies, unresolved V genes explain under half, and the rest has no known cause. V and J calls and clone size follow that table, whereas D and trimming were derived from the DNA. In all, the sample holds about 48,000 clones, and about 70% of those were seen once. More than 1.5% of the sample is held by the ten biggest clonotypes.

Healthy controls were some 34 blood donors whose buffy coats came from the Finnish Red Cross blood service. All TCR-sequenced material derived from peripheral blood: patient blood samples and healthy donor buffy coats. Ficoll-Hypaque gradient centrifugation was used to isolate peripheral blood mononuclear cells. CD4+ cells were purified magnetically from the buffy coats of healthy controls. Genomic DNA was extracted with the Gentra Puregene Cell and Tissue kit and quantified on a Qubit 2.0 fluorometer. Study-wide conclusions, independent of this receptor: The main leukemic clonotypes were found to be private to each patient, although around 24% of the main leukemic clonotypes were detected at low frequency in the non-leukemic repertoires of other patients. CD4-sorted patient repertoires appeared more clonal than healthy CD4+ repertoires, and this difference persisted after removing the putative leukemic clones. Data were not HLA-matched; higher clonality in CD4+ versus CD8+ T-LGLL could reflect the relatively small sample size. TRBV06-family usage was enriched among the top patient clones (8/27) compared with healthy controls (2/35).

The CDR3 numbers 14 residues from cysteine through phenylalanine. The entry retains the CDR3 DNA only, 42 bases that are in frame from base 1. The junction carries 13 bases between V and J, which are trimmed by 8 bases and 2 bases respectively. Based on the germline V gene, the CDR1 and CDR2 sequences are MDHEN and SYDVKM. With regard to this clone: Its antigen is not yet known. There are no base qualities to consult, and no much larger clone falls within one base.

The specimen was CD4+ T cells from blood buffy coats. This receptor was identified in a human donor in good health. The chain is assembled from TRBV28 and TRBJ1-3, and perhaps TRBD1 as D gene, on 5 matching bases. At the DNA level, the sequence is TGTGCCAGCTTTGCCGGGGCTGCTGGAAACACCATATATTTT. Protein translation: CASFAGAAGNTIYF.